This record covers a single T cell receptor (beta chain). These data come from a study of blood T cells in healthy people across ages. Trimming removed 3 bases at V and 3 bases at J, with 17 bases between. The CDR3 consists of 16 residues. Germline V lookup: CDR1 LGHNA, CDR2 YSLEER. Sample-barcoded 5' priming and a J-beta primer mix drove a second PCR of roughly 6 to 12 cycles. TCRdb reprocessed the 5' RACE reads via MiXCR and lists one record per CDR3 protein. The table lists approximately 400,000 distinct CDR3 sequences, approximately 47% of them singletons, with 45% to 65% in the top ten. This TCR was sampled from a man aged 60 to 75 in good health. Material for sequencing was blood. V and J are TRBV4-3 and TRBJ1-2; tentative D call: TRBD1 (6 bases). The CDR3 DNA reads as TGCGCCAGCAGCCACCCACAGACAGGTGTCTACTATGGCTACACCTTC. It yields the protein CASSHPQTGVYYGYTF.